Here is one TCR beta chain with its context. As yet, its antigen is unknown. V was clipped by 3 bases and J by 2 bases; unmatched bases: 6. The germline gives CDR1 SGHNT, CDR2 YYREEE (reference sequence). This CDR3 contains 16 residues. The entry originates in a study of long-term antiretroviral therapy in people with HIV. Study as a whole: About a decade before 2015, the earliest samples were taken when ART was typically delayed.

The libraries were made with immunoSEQ v3.0 at survey level. Measured with immunoSEQ multiplex PCR; TCRdb has only the in-frame clones, and not every one. The table lists just over 20,000 clones, less than 80% of them singletons. Regarding the study as a whole: Pre-ART expanded TRB clones stayed dominant throughout, though often decreasing after ART.

V gene TRBV5-4 combines with J gene TRBJ1-4, with 8 bases aligning to TRBD1. Sequenced here: unsorted PBMCs, sampled 4.1 years after starting antiretroviral therapy. This TCR derives from a woman in her thirties or forties with HIV. CDR3 amino acids: CASSYRTGSTNEKLFF. Here the CDR3 DNA reads TGTGCCAGCAGCTATCGGACAGGGTCGACTAATGAAAAACTGTTTTTT.